These T cell receptor beta chains were read from a single sample in a study of blood T cell repertoires in COVID-19. Method: immunoSEQ multiplex PCR; TCRdb's copy keeps in-frame clones and lacks some. This sample yields around 50,000 clones, of which more than 75% are seen a single time; approximately 10% belongs to the top ten. Source material: peripheral blood. The receptors here all came from a man aged 50-59 years with active COVID-19. CDR3s leave out the opening cysteine and the closing phenylalanine or tryptophan.

CDR3 | length | V
ASSSGTGAYEQY | 12 | TRBV28
ASTPDRSRMTQY | 12 | TRBV28
ASRADRSDNQPQH | 13 | TRBV19
ASSLASQETQY | 11 | TRBV7-2
ASSLPSGSTGELF | 13 | TRBV5-4
ARSQGQQSAKNIQY | 14 | TRBV5-3
ASRNQHRGYSPLH | 13 | TRBV19
ASSPPRWAGGMNEQF | 15 | TRBV18
ASSQTQGVGETQY | 13 | TRBV4-3
ASSEQHPGKGDPPQF | 15 | TRBV2
ASSPRQATGGSYEQY | 15 | TRBV19
ATSGYSGNTIY | 11 | TRBV6-5
ASSLIPSASAQYNEQF | 16 | TRBV7-3
ASSLDRANEQF | 11 | TRBV12-3/TRBV12-4
ASKRREGLHEQF | 12 | TRBV6-4
ASYFGGFVNTEAF | 13 | TRBV6-5
ASSYGTRGNTEAF | 13 | TRBV13
ASSPGQNYEQY | 11 | TRBV18
ASSEAETGQTEAF | 13 | TRBV6-1
ASSPQGAEEKLF | 12 | TRBV18
ASSQGGRPNSPLH | 13 | TRBV4-1
ASSLGGDNYGYT | 12 | TRBV28
ASSSRDGDGGNEQF | 14 | TRBV4-2
ASSLPTGAGNTIY | 13 | TRBV5-4
ASSPPGQYGYT | 11 | TRBV25-1
ASSVATGPSYEQY | 13 | TRBV9
ASSVGSAGAYNEQF | 14 | TRBV9
ASSRQGSSGANVLT | 14 | TRBV6-2/TRBV6-3
ASSIGGRSNQPQH | 13 | TRBV19
ASSPQGALRGYT | 12 | TRBV6-5
ASSPTGGAGDEQY | 13 | TRBV7-9
ASRLVQEGAEQY | 12 | TRBV7-9
ATAGTGPTSGSWNEQF | 16 | TRBV24-1
ASSQSLRRGSNTGELF | 16 | TRBV16
ASSQRGGENEAF | 12 | TRBV4-1